Below are 5 T cell receptor beta chains sequenced from a single sample in a study of CD8 T cells in Susac syndrome. An amount of RNA that ranged from roughly 0.5 to 1 ug was reverse transcribed with random hexamers. TCRdb itself ran the immunoSEQ multiplex PCR reads through MiXCR, one entry per CDR3 protein. Of about 290,000 distinct CDR3 sequences in the sample, about 89% were seen once. The sample consisted of CD8+ T cells from PBMCs. The source is a human donor with multiple sclerosis.

This clonotype showed up just a few times. The gene calls are TRBV20-1 and TRBJ2-1; 11 bases fit TRBD2. This CDR3 spans 14 amino acids. The germline V gene encodes CDR1 DFQATT and CDR2 SNEGSKA (reference sequence). V lost 3 bases and J lost 4; bases outside the gene matches: 2. This chain's CDR3 is CSARTSGDYNEQFF. DNA for the CDR3: TGCAGTGCTAGGACTAGCGGGGATTACAATGAGCAGTTCTTC.

This sequence joins TRBV19 and TRBJ2-1; maybe TRBD1 (6 bases). Germline V gene data show CDR1 as LNHDA and CDR2 as SQIVND (reference sequence). The germline V and J ends were trimmed by 5 bases and 0 bases, with 17 bases remaining between them. The CDR3 length is 17 residues. This CDR3 reads CASSPVTGSSSYNEQFF. Written as DNA, the CDR3 is TGTGCCAGTAGTCCCGTGACAGGTTCTAGCTCCTACAATGAGCAGTTCTTC. The entire variable domain, with the rest obtained from reference TRBV19 and TRBJ2-1, is as follows: DGGITQSPKYLFRKEGQNVTLSCEQNLNHDAMYWYRQDPGQGLRLIYYSQIVNDFQKGDIAEGYSVSREKKESFPLTVTSAQKNPTAFYLCASSPVTGSSSYNEQFFGPGTRLTVL.

This clonotype was counted a single time. The rearrangement joins TRBV28 to TRBJ2-1; TRBD2 matches at 7 bases. V was pared by 10 bases and J by 7 bases, with 13 bases of the junction left unmatched. The germline V gene has CDR1 MDHEN and CDR2 SYDVKM. The CDR3 is 14 amino acids. The CDR3 DNA follows: TGTGCCATCACCCCCGGAGCGGGGTTTAATGAGCAGTTCTTC. Protein product: CAITPGAGFNEQFF.

J is TRBJ1-5 and V is TRBV28; 8 bases are a match to TRBD1. The CDR3 spans 14 residues. Germline CDR1 reads MDHEN; CDR2 reads SYDVKM. J lost 7 bases, V lost 5 bases, and 7 bases had no gene match. Here the CDR3 DNA reads TGTGCCAGCAGTACAGGGGGTGCGGGGCAGCCCCAGCATTTT. Translating gives CASSTGGAGQPQHF.

The V call is TRBV4-2, the J call TRBJ2-7, with 8 positions matching TRBD2. This CDR3 contains 16 residues. Losses at the gene ends were 4 bases for V and 0 bases for J; bases not matched to a gene: 8. CDR1 is LGHNA and CDR2 is YNFKEQ in the germline V gene. The CDR3 here is CASSPVLSGSSYEQYF. Written as DNA, the CDR3 is TGTGCCAGCAGCCCCGTCTTGAGCGGGAGCTCCTACGAGCAGTACTTC.